The source of this TCR beta chain is a study of blood T cell repertoires in COVID-19. The overall study: Samples taken during acute and convalescent COVID-19 were collected in the United States, Italy and Spain.

Adults between roughly 18 and 90 years of age took part from under 30 US areas. Participant-reported clinical history was the basis for cohort assignment. Original processing methods: Amplification of reference gene primers provided the estimated nucleated cell counts. The table came from immunoSEQ multiplex PCR; TCRdb's copy has only in-frame clones and leaves some out. V and J calls and clone size come straight from that table; D and trimming were deduced from the DNA. This sample has roughly 200,000 clones, with about 88% found just once. The germline V and J ends were trimmed by 2 bases and 10 bases, with 15 bases remaining between them. Germline values: CDR1 MNHEY, CDR2 SMNVEV (reference sequence). CDR3 length: 15 residues.

This TCR was sampled from a middle-aged woman in a cohort exposed to, infected with or recovered from COVID-19 (not recorded which). The chain carries TRBV27 and TRBJ1-6, with D maybe TRBD1 (6 bases). Input material: PBMCs or T cells enriched from blood (not recorded which). The chain's CDR3 is CASSLGQGKGSPLHF. CDR3 bases: TGTGCCAGCAGTTTAGGGCAGGGGAAAGGGTCACCCCTCCACTTT.